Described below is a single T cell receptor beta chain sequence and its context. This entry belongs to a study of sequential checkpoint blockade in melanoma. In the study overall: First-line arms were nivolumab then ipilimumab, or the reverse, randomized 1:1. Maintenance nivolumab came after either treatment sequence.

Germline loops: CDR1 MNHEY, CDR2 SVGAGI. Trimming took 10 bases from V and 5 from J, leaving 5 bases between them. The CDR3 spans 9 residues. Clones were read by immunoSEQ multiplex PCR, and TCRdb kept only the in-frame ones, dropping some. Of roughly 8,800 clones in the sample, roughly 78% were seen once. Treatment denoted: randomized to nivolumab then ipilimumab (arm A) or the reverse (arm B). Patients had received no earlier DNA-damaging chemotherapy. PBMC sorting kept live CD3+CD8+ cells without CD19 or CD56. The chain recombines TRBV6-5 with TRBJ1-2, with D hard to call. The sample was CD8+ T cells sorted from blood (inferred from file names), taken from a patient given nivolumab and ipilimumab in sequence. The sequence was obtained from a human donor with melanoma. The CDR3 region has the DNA TGTGCCACCCTTTATGGCTACACCTTC. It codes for CATLYGYTF.